This T cell receptor (beta chain) appears in the sequencing data of a study of cytomegalovirus exposure and HLA in healthy donors. Findings of the study overall: An analysis was carried out later, and it reportedly showed fewer N-insertions in an Asian-associated ancestry cluster than the approximately 670-donor mean. Under in vitro conditions, a few CMV-associated chains were confirmed as specific for CMV antigens.

With respect to this clone: The antigen is not known.

The germline gives CDR1 SGDLS, CDR2 YYNGEE. V was cut by 0 bases and J by 4 bases, with 11 bases left in between. This CDR3 comprises 15 residues. Both 60 Vbeta primers and 13 Jbeta primers went into the PCR. Libraries were prepared by immunoSEQ multiplex PCR; TCRdb keeps only in-frame clonotypes and omits some of them. The table has roughly 100,000 clones, 75% to 85% seen once. This sequence originates from a man aged 30 to 45 in good health and CMV-seronegative. Sequencing was performed on PBMCs. This chain joins TRBV9 and TRBJ1-3; TRBD1 is a possible D gene (5 bases). CDR3 coding DNA: TGTGCCAGCAGCGTAGGGGGGGTATGGGGAAACACCATATATTTT. Translating gives CASSVGGVWGNTIYF.